The sequence of this T cell receptor (beta chain) was determined in a study of T cell responses to AZD1222 COVID-19 vaccine. Produced via immunoSEQ multiplex PCR; TCRdb's table is partial and in-frame only. The data hold around 250,000 clones, with roughly 93% observed a single time. From germline, CDR1 is MNHEY and CDR2 SVGAGI. This CDR3 region has 16 residues. The V segment lost 4 bases and the J segment 0 bases; nucleotides outside the gene matches: 4. Study-wide results and caveats: Spike-wide coverage was observed for vaccine-associated CD4 TCRs, with dominant responses at 160-218 and 743-854. Repertoires were obtained only post-peak T cell response. It was only 6 or 7 AZD1222 recipients who were seropositive at baseline.

Turning to this clone: What it binds is not known.

The starting material was peripheral blood, obtained on day 0 of AZD1222 vaccination. The sequence was collected from an adult in good health. V gene TRBV6-5 combines with J gene TRBJ1-3; 9 nucleotides match TRBD1. DNA of the CDR3: TGTGCCAGCAGTTCGGGACAGGGTCCCTCTGGAAACACCATATATTTT. Translated, it gives CASSSGQGPSGNTIYF.